In this sample, the clone carrying this T cell receptor (beta chain) turned up a few times. MiXCR was run by TCRdb on the RACE reads, yielding one entry per CDR3 protein. The sample carries 150,000 to 200,000 distinct CDR3 sequences, around 30% recorded once. The sample comes from a study of human T cells and chemical hapten exposure. CDR1 is SQVTM, CDR2 ANQGSEA, per germline. V shed 4 bases and J 8 bases; nucleotides not matched to a gene: 8. The CDR3 extends over 14 amino acids. Specified time point: pre-sensitization, week 0. As to treatment: therapeutic diphenylcyclopropenone sensitization with weekly scalp DPC.

The sequencing here drew on whole blood, taken in connection with sensitization to the hapten diphenylcyclopropenone (DPC). The chain recombines TRBV29-1 with TRBJ1-2; TRBD1 aligns across 12 bases. The clonotype originates from a woman in her twenties or thirties with alopecia areata. Some clones in this sample may be carry-over from other donors' samples. This chain's CDR3 is CSVGRDRGRGGYTF. The CDR3 DNA reads as TGCAGCGTTGGTAGGGACAGGGGGCGAGGGGGCTACACCTTC.